These 21 T cell receptor beta chains originate from one sample sequenced in a study of blood T cell repertoires in COVID-19 (dated by TCRdb to the early 2020s). Receptor libraries were prepared by the immunoSEQ multiplex PCR assay. Imported from immuneACCESS, the table was reduced by TCRdb to in-frame sequences with V and J called. These copies leave out some clones; in studies compared against another copy, an unresolved V gene accounts for under half, and the cause of the remainder is not known. The sample yields over 70,000 clones; about 80% were counted once. The leading ten clones occupy approximately 21% of the sample. The sample taken for sequencing was peripheral blood. The receptors originated from an elderly woman with acute or convalescent COVID-19.

This clone has only one observation. CDR3 region: CASSFGGNTEAFF. DNA of the CDR3: TGTGCCAGCAGCTTCGGGGGTAACACTGAAGCTTTCTTT. The rearrangement joins TRBV7-9 to TRBJ1-1; TRBD1 is a possible D gene (5 bases). There are 13 residues in the CDR3. Germline loops: CDR1 SEHNR, CDR2 FQNEAQ (reference sequence). Trimming shortened V by 3 bases and J by 2 bases, and 7 bases separated the two germline ends.

The chain employs TRBV11-2 and TRBJ1-2; 7 bases map to TRBD1. Germline V CDR1 and CDR2: SGHAT, FQNNGV. This CDR3 has 13 residues. The J segment lost 5 bases and the V segment lost 5 bases, leaving 5 bases of the junction unmatched. CDR3: CASSNRGYYGYTF. The DNA for the CDR3 is TGTGCCAGCAGCAACAGGGGCTATTATGGCTACACCTTC.

This clone occurred once. The rearrangement joins TRBV6-2 or TRBV6-3 to TRBJ2-1; TRBD1 might be the D (6 bases). The V and J ends lost 4 bases and 0 bases respectively, with 10 bases between them. This CDR3 is 15 amino acids long. The germline V gene encodes CDR1 MNHEY and CDR2 SVGEGT. The CDR3 here is CASSLGQSSYNEQFF. In nucleotides, the CDR3 is TGTGCCAGCAGTTTAGGACAGAGCTCCTACAATGAGCAGTTCTTC.

The rearrangement joins TRBV9 to TRBJ2-1; 7 bases are a match to TRBD2. The germline CDR1 and CDR2 sequences are SGDLS and YYNGEE. V lost 3 bases, J lost 3 bases, and 0 bases stayed unmatched. This CDR3 region has 13 residues. The chain's CDR3 is CASSGTSYNEQFF. The CDR3 coding sequence is TGTGCCAGCAGCGGGACTAGCTACAATGAGCAGTTCTTC.

This chain connects TRBV13 to TRBJ2-7, with a tentative D call TRBD2 (5 bases). Deletions cut 3 bases from V and 4 bases from J, with 16 bases between. CDR1 and CDR2 from the germline V gene are PRHDT and FYEKMQ (reference sequence). The CDR3 extends over 15 amino acids. The CDR3 nucleotides read TGTGCCAGCAGCTTTACCGCGGGCGGCCTTTACGAGCAGTACTTC. Its protein is CASSFTAGGLYEQYF.

The genes are TRBV6-5 and TRBJ1-2; 7 bases align to TRBD1. The CDR3 sequence is 13 residues long. The ends lost 6 bases at V and 3 bases at J; junction bases unmatched: 4. Germline CDR1 is MNHEY and CDR2 is SVGAGI. CDR3 loop: CASRRDSYYGYTF. The CDR3 region has the DNA TGTGCCAGCAGGCGGGACAGTTACTATGGCTACACCTTC.

Details on this clone: At one end, the junction sequence differs from germline, possibly due to a read error. This chain uses TRBV6-5 with TRBJ2-2; D perhaps matches TRBD2 (5 bases). This CDR3 spans 13 amino acids. Germline lookup yields CDR1 MNHEY and CDR2 SVGAGI. CDR3 bases: TGTGCCAGCATTCCGGGGAACGCCGGGGAGCTGTTTTTT. Amino acid sequence: CASIPGNAGELFF.

The chain has TRBV5-6 and TRBJ1-1; no clear D gene. Trimming stripped 1 base from V and 1 base from J, with 8 bases between. The CDR3 covers 14 residues. Germline V gene data show CDR1 as SGHDT and CDR2 as YYEEEE. The CDR3 spells CASSLIWANTEAFF. The CDR3 nucleotides read TGTGCCAGCAGCTTGATTTGGGCGAACACTGAAGCTTTCTTT.

This chain connects TRBV18 to TRBJ1-1; possible D gene TRBD1, 5 bases. Germline V gives CDR1 KGHSH, CDR2 LQKENI. V dropped 5 bases and J dropped 1 base, with 8 bases sitting between them. The CDR3 loop spans 13 amino acids. CDR3 sequence reads: CASSEGQNTEAFF. In DNA form, the CDR3 reads TGTGCCAGCTCAGAAGGACAGAACACTGAAGCTTTCTTT.

The chain has TRBV24-1 and TRBJ2-3; 8 nucleotides align to TRBD2. The germline V gene has CDR1 KGHDR and CDR2 SFDVKD. V shed 6 bases and J 3 bases; nucleotides not matched to a gene: 4. The CDR3 is 14 amino acids. CDR3 amino acids: CATSSGSNTDTQYF. CDR3 nucleotides: TGTGCCACCAGTAGCGGGAGTAATACAGATACGCAGTATTTT.

This clone showed up just a few times. The CDR3 protein is CASSPPGQGPYTF. The CDR3 region has the DNA TGTGCCAGCTCACCGCCGGGACAGGGACCATACACCTTC. The genes are TRBV18 and TRBJ1-2; the match to TRBD1 covers 9 bases. The CDR3 totals 13 residues. J lost 11 bases, V lost 3 bases, and 7 bases had no gene match. Germline V gene lookup returns CDR1 KGHSH and CDR2 LQKENI.

This sequence joins TRBV7-2 and TRBJ2-7, with D unclear. V dropped 5 bases and J dropped 1 base, with 15 bases sitting between them. Germline CDR1 reads SGHTA; CDR2 reads FQGNSA. The CDR3 extends over 15 amino acids. The CDR3 region is CASSLGSASSYEQYF. The CDR3 DNA sequence: TGTGCCAGCAGCCTCGGTAGTGCATCATCCTACGAGCAGTACTTC.

The chain recombines TRBV5-1 with TRBJ1-1; D perhaps matches TRBD1 (6 bases). V was clipped by 1 base and J by 2 bases, with 12 bases between them. The CDR3 is 15 amino acids. The germline CDR1 and CDR2 sequences are SGHRS and YFSETQ. The CDR3 DNA follows: TGCGCCAGCAGCTTGTTGGGACACCTAAACACTGAAGCTTTCTTT. Translation: CASSLLGHLNTEAFF. The full variable domain, with the rest looked up from reference TRBV5-1 and TRBJ1-1, is KAGVTQTPRYLIKTRGQQVTLSCSPISGHRSVSWYQQTPGQGLQFLFEYFSETQRNKGNFPGRFSGRQFSNSRSEMNVSTLELGDSALYLCASSLLGHLNTEAFFGQGTRLTVV.

The chain recombines TRBV7-2 with TRBJ2-6, with a possible D match to TRBD2 (5 bases). This CDR3 is built from 16 residues. Per the germline V gene, CDR1 is SGHTA and CDR2 is FQGNSA. Trimming left V 6 bases short and J 0 bases short, with 12 bases between. As DNA, the CDR3 is TGTGCCAGCAGGCGTGCGGGCGGCTCTGGGGCCAACGTCCTGACTTTC. This translates into CASRRAGGSGANVLTF.

This clone has only a few counts. In DNA form, the CDR3 reads TGTGCCAGCAGTTTAAACAGGCAAGAGACCCAGTACTTC. Residues: CASSLNRQETQYF. The rearrangement uses TRBV12-3 or TRBV12-4 and TRBJ2-5; possibly TRBD1 for D (5 bases). CDR3 length: 13 amino acids. Trimming took off 2 bases at V and 2 bases at J, with 6 bases between the two ends.

The J gene is TRBJ1-2, the V gene TRBV7-2; TRBD1 aligns across 8 bases. The trim removed 1 base at V and 10 bases at J, leaving 8 bases unmatched. This CDR3 contains 14 residues. The germline gives CDR1 SGHTA, CDR2 FQGNSA. The CDR3 loop is CASSLVGTGRIYTF. CDR3 nucleotides: TGTGCCAGCAGCTTAGTTGGGACAGGTCGTATCTACACCTTC.

V and J are TRBV7-3 and TRBJ2-5, with TRBD1 as a possible D gene (5 bases). CDR3 length equals 14 residues. Germline CDR1 reads SGHTA; CDR2 reads FQGTGA. V lost 1 base, J lost 4 bases, and 10 bases lay in between. CDR3 region: CASSLKGASETQYF. In nucleotides, the CDR3 is TGTGCCAGCAGCTTAAAAGGGGCCTCAGAGACCCAGTACTTC.

The chain couples TRBV3-1 (or the pseudogene TRBV3-2) to TRBJ1-1; D ambiguous. The CDR3 is made up of 13 amino acids. Germline V CDR1 and CDR2: LGHDT, YNNKEL (reference sequence). Trimming pared 4 bases from V and 1 base from J, leaving 7 bases between. This CDR3 reads CASSLGGNTEAFF. The CDR3 DNA reads as TGTGCCAGCAGCCTCGGTGGGAACACTGAAGCTTTCTTT.

The chain is built from TRBV5-4 and TRBJ2-5; D might be TRBD2 (6 bases). The germline V gene has CDR1 SGHNT and CDR2 YYREEE (reference sequence). This CDR3 contains 17 residues. Trimming removed 2 bases from V and 2 bases from J, with 19 bases in between. CDR3 sequence (DNA): TGTGCCAGCAGCTTAGGTATGGGCCGGAGGGAACAAGAGACCCAGTACTTC. This encodes CASSLGMGRREQETQYF.

This clone was recorded once. The chain couples TRBV15 to TRBJ2-1, with TRBD2 matching 10 bases. Germline V gives CDR1 LNHNV, CDR2 YYDKDF (reference sequence). CDR3 length equals 14 residues. The V gene end was trimmed by 8 bases and the J gene end by 3 bases; junction bases not matched to a gene: 4. CDR3 nucleotide sequence: TGTGCCACCCACCTAGCGGGAGACTACAATGAGCAGTTCTTC. Translated, it gives CATHLAGDYNEQFF.

This clone was found a few times. This chain uses TRBV7-2 with TRBJ2-7; 7 bases map to TRBD1. The germline V gene encodes CDR1 SGHTA and CDR2 FQGNSA. The CDR3 has 14 residues. V shed 5 bases and J 6 bases; nucleotides not matched to a gene: 10. For the CDR3, the DNA is TGTGCCAGCAGCGTAGGGGACAGTCGCCTCGAGCAGTACTTC. This sequence encodes CASSVGDSRLEQYF.